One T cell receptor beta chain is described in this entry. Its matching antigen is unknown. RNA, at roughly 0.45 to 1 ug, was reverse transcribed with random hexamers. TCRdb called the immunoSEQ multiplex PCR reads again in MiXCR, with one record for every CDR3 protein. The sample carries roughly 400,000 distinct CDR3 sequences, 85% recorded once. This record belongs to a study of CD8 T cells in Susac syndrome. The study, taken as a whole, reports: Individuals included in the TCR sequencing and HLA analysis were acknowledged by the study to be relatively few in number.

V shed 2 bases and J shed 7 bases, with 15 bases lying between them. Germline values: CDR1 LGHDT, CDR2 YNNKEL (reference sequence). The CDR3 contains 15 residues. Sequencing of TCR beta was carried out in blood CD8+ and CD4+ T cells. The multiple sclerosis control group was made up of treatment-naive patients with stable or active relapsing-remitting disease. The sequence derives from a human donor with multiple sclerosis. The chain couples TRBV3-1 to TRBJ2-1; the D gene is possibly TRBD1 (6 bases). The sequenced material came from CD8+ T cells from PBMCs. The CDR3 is CASSQTFTGKNEQFF. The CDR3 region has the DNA TGTGCCAGCAGCCAAACATTCACAGGGAAAAATGAGCAGTTCTTC.